This TCR beta chain was captured in a study of ipilimumab plus nivolumab after autologous stem cell transplantation. Overall study: The DLBCL group included primary refractory and relapsed cases. Study-wide results and caveats: TCR repertoire, Treg phenotype and gut microbiota reportedly support more study of this approach.

The germline V gene encodes CDR1 SGHAT and CDR2 FQNNGV. The ends lost 0 bases at V and 6 bases at J; junction bases unmatched: 8. This CDR3 spans 16 amino acids. This clone was observed a few times. Its antigen is unknown. Assay used: immunoSEQ multiplex PCR; TCRdb lists only in-frame clones, some missing. Here the sample spans about 20,000 clones, 70% to 80% being singletons. Starting 14 to 28 days after autologous transplant, ipilimumab 1 mg/kg was given. Patients received nivolumab 3 mg/kg at weeks 1, 4, 7, 10, then fortnightly to week 26. The chain uses TRBV11-2 and TRBJ1-1; 9 positions match TRBD1. Sequencing used PBMCs, obtained in a trial of ipilimumab plus nivolumab as post-transplant consolidation. This clonotype was obtained from a male donor with diffuse large B-cell lymphoma. The CDR3 sequence is CASSLDIGQGLSEAFF. The CDR3 region has the DNA TGTGCCAGCAGCTTAGATATAGGACAGGGGTTATCTGAAGCTTTCTTT.